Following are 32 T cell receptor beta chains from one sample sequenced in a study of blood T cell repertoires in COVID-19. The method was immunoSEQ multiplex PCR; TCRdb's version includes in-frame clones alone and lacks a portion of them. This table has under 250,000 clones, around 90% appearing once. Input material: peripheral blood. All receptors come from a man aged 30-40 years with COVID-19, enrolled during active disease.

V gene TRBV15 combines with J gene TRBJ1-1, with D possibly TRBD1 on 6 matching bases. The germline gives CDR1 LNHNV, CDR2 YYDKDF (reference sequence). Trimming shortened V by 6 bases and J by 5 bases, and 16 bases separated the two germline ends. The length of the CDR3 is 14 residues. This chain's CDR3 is CATRQVQGRTEAFF. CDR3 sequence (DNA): TGTGCCACCAGGCAGGTACAGGGAAGGACTGAAGCTTTCTTT.

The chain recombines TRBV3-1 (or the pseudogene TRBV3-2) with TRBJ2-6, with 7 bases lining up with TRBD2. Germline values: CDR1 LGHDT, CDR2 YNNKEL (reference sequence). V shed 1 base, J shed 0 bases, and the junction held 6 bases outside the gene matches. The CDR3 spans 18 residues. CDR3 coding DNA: TGTGCCAGCAGCCAAGTTTGGGACTACCACTCTGGGGCCAACGTCCTGACTTTC. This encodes CASSQVWDYHSGANVLTF.

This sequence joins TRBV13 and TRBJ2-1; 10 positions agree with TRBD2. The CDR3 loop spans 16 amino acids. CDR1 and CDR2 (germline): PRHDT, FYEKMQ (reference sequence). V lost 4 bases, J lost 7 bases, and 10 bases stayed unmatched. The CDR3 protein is CASSSPTSGVGNEQFF. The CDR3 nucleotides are TGTGCCAGCAGCTCCCCAACTAGCGGGGTAGGGAATGAGCAGTTCTTC.

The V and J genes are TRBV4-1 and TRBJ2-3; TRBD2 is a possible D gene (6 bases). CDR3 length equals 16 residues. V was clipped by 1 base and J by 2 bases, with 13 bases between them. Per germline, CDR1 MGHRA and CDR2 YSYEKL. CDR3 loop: CASSQGGGSYTDTQYF. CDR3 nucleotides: TGCGCCAGCAGCCAAGGAGGAGGGTCCTACACAGATACGCAGTATTTT.

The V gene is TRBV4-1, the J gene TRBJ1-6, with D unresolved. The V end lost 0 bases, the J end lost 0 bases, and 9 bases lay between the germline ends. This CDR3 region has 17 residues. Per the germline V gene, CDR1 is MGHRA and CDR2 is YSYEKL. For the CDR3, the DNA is TGCGCCAGCAGCCAAGAGGAGGAGAGCTCCTATAATTCACCCCTCCACTTT. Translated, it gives CASSQEEESSYNSPLHF.

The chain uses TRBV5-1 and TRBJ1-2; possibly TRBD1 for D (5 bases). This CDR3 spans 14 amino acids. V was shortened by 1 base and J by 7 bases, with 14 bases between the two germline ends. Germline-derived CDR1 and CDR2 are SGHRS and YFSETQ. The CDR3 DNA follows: TGCGCCAGCAGCTTGTCCACGGGGGGGACTGGCTACACCTTC. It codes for CASSLSTGGTGYTF.

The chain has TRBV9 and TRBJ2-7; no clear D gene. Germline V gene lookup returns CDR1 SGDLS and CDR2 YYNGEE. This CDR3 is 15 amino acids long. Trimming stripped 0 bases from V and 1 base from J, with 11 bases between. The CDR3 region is CASSVDLGRSYEQYF. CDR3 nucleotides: TGTGCCAGCAGCGTAGATCTGGGCAGGTCCTACGAGCAGTACTTC.

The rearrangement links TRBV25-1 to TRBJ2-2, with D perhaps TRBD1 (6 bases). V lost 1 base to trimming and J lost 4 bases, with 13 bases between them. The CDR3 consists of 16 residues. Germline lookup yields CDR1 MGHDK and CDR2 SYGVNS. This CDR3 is CASSESGTKATGELFF. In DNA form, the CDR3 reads TGTGCCAGCAGTGAATCAGGGACAAAGGCCACCGGGGAGCTGTTTTTT.

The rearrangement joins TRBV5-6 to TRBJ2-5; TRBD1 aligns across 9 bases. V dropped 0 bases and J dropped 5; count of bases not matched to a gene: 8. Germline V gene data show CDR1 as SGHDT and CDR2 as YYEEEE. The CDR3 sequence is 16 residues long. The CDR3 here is CASSLEGTGIIETQYF. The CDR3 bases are TGTGCCAGCAGCTTGGAAGGGACAGGGATAATTGAGACCCAGTACTTC.

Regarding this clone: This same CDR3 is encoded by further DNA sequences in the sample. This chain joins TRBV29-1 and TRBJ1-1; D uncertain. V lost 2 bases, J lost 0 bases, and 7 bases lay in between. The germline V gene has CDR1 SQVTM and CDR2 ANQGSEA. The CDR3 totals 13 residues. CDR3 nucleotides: TGCAGCGTTGAACTTGAGATGAACACTGAAGCTTTCTTT. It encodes CSVELEMNTEAFF.

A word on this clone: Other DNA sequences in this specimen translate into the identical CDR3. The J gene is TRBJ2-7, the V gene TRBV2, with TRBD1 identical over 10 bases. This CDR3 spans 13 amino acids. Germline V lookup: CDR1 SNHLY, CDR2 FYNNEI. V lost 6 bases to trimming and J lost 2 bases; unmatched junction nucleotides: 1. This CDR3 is CASSGQGAYEQYF. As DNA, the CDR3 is TGTGCCAGCAGCGGACAGGGGGCCTACGAGCAGTACTTC.

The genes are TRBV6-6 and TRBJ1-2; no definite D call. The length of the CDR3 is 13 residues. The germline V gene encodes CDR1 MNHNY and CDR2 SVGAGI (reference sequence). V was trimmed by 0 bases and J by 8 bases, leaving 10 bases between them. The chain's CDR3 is CASSYSAAEGYTF. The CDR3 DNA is TGTGCCAGCAGTTACTCTGCGGCAGAGGGCTACACCTTC.

CDR3 sequence reads: CASSQVTGNYEQYF. CDR3 nucleotides: TGTGCCAGCAGCCAAGTGACAGGGAACTACGAGCAGTACTTC. V gene TRBV3-1 (or the pseudogene TRBV3-2) combines with J gene TRBJ2-7, with 7 positions matching TRBD1. This CDR3 has 14 residues. Germline CDR1 is LGHDT and CDR2 is YNNKEL (reference sequence). Trimming cost V 1 base and J 3 bases; bases outside gene matches: 3.

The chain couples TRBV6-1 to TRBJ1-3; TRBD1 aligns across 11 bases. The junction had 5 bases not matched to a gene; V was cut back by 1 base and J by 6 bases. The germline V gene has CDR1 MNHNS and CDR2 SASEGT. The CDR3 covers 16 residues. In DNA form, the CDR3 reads TGTGCCAGCAGTGAAGACGGGACAGGGGGAGCAAACACCATATATTTT. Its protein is CASSEDGTGGANTIYF.

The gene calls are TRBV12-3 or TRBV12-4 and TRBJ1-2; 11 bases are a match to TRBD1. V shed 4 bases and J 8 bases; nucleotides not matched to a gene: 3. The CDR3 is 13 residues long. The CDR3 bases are TGTGCCAGCAGTTGGGGACAGGGGGACGGCTACACCTTC. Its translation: CASSWGQGDGYTF.

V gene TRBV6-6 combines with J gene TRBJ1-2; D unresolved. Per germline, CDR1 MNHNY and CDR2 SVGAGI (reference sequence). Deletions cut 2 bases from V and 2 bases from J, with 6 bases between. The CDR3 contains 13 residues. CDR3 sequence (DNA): TGTGCCAGCAGTTACGAGACAAACTATGGCTACACCTTC. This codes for CASSYETNYGYTF.

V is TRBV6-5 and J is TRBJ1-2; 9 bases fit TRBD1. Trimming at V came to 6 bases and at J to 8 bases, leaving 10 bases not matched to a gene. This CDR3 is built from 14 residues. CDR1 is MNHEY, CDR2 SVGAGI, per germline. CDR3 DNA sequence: TGTGCCAGCAGCTTACCGGGACAGGGAGACGGCTACACCTTC. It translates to CASSLPGQGDGYTF.

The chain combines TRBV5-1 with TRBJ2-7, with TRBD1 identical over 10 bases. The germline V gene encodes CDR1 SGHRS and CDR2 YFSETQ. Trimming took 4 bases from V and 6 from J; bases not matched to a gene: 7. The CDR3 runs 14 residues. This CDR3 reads CASSDGTGDSEQYF. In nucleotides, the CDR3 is TGCGCCAGCAGCGACGGGACAGGGGATAGCGAGCAGTACTTC.

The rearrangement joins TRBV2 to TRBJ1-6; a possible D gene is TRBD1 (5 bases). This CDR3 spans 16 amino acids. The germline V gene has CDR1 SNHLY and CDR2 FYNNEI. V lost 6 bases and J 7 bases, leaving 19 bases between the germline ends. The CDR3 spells CASRDFSGLRNSPLHF. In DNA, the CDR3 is TGTGCCAGCAGAGACTTCTCGGGACTGAGAAATTCACCCCTCCACTTT.

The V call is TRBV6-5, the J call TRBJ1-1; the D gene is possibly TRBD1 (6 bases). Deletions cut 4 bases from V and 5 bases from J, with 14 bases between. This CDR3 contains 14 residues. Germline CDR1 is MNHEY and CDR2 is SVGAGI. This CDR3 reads CASSSLQGGTEAFF. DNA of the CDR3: TGTGCCAGCAGTTCCTTACAGGGTGGGACTGAAGCTTTCTTT.

The CDR3 coding sequence is TGTGCCAGCAGCTTGGACCACAGGGGATACGAGCAGTACTTC. Amino acid sequence: CASSLDHRGYEQYF. The rearrangement joins TRBV11-2 to TRBJ2-7; 7 bases line up with TRBD1. The junction had 6 bases not matched to a gene; V was cut back by 3 bases and J by 4 bases. The CDR3 covers 14 residues. The germline gives CDR1 SGHAT, CDR2 FQNNGV.

CDR3 residues: CASSYDIGQGSYEQYF. CDR3 coding DNA: TGTGCCAGCAGTTACGATATCGGCCAGGGCTCCTACGAGCAGTACTTC. The V and J genes are TRBV6-5 and TRBJ2-7; D is perhaps TRBD1 (5 bases). Germline CDR1 and CDR2: MNHEY and SVGAGI. V lost 2 bases to trimming and J lost 0 bases, with 14 bases between them. CDR3 length equals 16 residues.

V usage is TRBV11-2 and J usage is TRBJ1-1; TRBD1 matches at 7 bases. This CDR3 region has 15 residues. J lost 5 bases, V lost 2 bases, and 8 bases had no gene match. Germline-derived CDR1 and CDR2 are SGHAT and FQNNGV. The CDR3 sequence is CASSLTGTALTEAFF. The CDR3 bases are TGTGCCAGCAGCTTAACCGGGACAGCACTAACTGAAGCTTTCTTT. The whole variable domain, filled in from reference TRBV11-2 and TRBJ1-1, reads EAGVAQSPRYKIIEKRQSVAFWCNPISGHATLYWYQQILGQGPKLLIQFQNNGVVDDSQLPKDRFSAERLKGVDSTLKIQPAKLEDSAVYLCASSLTGTALTEAFFGQGTRLTVV.

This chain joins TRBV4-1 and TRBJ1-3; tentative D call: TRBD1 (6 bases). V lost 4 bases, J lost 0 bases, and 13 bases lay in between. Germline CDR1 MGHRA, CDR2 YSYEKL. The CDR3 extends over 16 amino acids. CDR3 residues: CASSLTTGPSGNTIYF. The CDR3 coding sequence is TGCGCCAGCAGCCTAACGACAGGTCCCTCTGGAAACACCATATATTTT.

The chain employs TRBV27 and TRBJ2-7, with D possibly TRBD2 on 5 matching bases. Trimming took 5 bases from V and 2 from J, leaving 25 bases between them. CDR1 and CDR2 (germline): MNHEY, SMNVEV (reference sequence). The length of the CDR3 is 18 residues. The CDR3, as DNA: TGTGCCAGCAGTGTACAACTAGGACGAAACCGCCAAACCTACGAGCAGTACTTC. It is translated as CASSVQLGRNRQTYEQYF.

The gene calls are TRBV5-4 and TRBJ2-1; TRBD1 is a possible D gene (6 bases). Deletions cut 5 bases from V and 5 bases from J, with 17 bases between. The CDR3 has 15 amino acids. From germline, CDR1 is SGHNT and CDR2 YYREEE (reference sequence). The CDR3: CASRILGGGHNEQFF. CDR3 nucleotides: TGTGCCAGCAGAATACTCGGTGGGGGCCACAATGAGCAGTTCTTC.

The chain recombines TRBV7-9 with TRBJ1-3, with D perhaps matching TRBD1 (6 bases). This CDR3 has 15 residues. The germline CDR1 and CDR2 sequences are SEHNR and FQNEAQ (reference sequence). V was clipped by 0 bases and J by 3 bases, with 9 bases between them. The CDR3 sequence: CASSLARTVGNTIYF. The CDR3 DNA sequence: TGTGCCAGCAGCTTAGCCCGGACAGTTGGAAACACCATATATTTT.

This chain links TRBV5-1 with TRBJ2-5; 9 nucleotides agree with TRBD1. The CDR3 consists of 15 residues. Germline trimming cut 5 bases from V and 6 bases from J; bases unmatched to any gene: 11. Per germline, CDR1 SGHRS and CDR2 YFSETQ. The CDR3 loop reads CASRGGQGERKTQYF. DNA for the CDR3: TGCGCCAGCAGGGGGGGACAGGGTGAGAGAAAGACCCAGTACTTC.

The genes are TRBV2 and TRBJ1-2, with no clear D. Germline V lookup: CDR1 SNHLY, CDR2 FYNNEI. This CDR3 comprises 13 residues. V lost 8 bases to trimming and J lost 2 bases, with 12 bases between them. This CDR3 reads CASSTETNYGYTF. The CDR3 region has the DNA TGTGCCAGCTCCACCGAGACAAACTATGGCTACACCTTC.

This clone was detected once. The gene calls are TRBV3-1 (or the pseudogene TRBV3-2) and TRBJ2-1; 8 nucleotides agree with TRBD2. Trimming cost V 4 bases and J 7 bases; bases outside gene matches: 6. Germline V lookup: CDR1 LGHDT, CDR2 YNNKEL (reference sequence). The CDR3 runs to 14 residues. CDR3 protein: CASSLRLASNEQFF. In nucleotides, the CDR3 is TGTGCCAGCAGCCTAAGACTAGCGTCGAATGAGCAGTTCTTC.

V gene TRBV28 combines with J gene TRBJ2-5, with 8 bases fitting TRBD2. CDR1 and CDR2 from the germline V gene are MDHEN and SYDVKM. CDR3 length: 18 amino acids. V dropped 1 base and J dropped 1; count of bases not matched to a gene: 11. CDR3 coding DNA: TGTGCCAGCAGTTTATCCCCGGGACTAGGCGGGATCCAAGAGACCCAGTACTTC. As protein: CASSLSPGLGGIQETQYF.

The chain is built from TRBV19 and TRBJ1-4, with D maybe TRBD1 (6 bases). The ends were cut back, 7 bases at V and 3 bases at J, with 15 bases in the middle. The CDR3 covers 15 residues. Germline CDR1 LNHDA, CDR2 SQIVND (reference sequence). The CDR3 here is CASNRDIGANEKLFF. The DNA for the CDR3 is TGTGCCAGTAACCGGGACATAGGGGCTAATGAAAAACTGTTTTTT.